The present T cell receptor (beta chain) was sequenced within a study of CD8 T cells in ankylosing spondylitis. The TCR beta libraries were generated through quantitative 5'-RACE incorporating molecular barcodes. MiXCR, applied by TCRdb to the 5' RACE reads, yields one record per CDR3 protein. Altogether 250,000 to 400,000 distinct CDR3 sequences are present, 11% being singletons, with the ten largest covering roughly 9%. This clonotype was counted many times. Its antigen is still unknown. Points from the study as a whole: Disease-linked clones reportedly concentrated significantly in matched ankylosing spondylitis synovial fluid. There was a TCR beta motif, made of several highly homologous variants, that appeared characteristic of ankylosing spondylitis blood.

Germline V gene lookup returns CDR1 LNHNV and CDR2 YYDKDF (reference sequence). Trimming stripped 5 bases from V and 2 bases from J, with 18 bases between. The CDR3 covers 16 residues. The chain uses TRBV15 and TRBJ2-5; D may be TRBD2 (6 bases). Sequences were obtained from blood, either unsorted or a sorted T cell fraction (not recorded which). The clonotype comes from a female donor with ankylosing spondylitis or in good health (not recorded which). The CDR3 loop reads CATSAVGGLFQETQYF. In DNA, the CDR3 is TGTGCCACCAGCGCAGTGGGGGGTCTTTTTCAAGAGACCCAGTACTTC.